This T cell receptor beta chain was obtained from a study of blood T cell repertoires in COVID-19. Turning to the study itself: Italy, Spain and the United States were the sources of the convalescent and acute COVID-19 samples.

Germline V gene sequence: CDR1 GTSNPN, CDR2 SVGIG (reference sequence). Trimming removed 4 bases from V and 4 bases from J, with 16 bases in between. The CDR3 is made up of 14 amino acids. Data came from immunoSEQ multiplex PCR; TCRdb stores just in-frame clones and leaves some out. The data contain about 240,000 clones, 80% to 95% of them seen just once; the ten biggest clones take up around 0.83%. Source material: peripheral blood. V usage is TRBV30 and J usage is TRBJ1-1; no clear D. The TCR originated in a man aged 30 to 45 with COVID-19, enrolled during active disease. The CDR3 loop is CAWTRGVIATEAFF. The DNA for the CDR3 is TGTGCCTGGACCAGAGGAGTGATTGCCACTGAAGCTTTCTTT.